This TCR beta chain was captured in a study of CD8 T cells in ankylosing spondylitis. Study-level points and caveats: In reactive arthritis synovial fluid and blood, some motif variants had been reported before. Blood from ankylosing spondylitis patients appeared to carry a characteristic eight-variant TCR beta motif. Significantly higher representation of disease-linked clones was reported for matched ankylosing spondylitis synovial fluid.

At least ten counts were recorded for this clonotype. The antigen remains undetermined. The CDR3 length is 15 residues. V trimming: 4 bases; J trimming: 4 bases; junction bases outside the gene matches: 7. The germline gives CDR1 SGDLS, CDR2 YYNGEE. With molecular barcodes, quantitative 5'-RACE was used to make the TCR beta libraries. TCRdb itself ran the 5' RACE reads through MiXCR, one entry per CDR3 protein. The table records about 39,000 distinct CDR3 sequences, 2.5% to 3.5% of them present only once. The chain is built from TRBV9 and TRBJ2-3, with 9 bases lining up with TRBD2. Material: blood, either unsorted or a sorted T cell fraction (not recorded which). This clonotype was sampled from a male donor with ankylosing spondylitis or in good health (not recorded which). The CDR3 DNA sequence: TGTGCCAGCAGCTCTAGCGGGGCTCGGGCAGATACGCAGTATTTT. It yields the protein CASSSSGARADTQYF.